The present T cell receptor (beta chain) was sequenced within a study of cytomegalovirus exposure and HLA in healthy donors. Study findings and constraints: An ancestry cluster, one associated with Asian ancestry, reportedly showed fewer N-insertions than the approximately 670-donor mean in a later analysis. Researchers reported from a later analysis that most CMV-associated TCR beta chains appeared HLA-restricted.

This clone was seen just once. Its antigen is unknown. It was healthy bone marrow donors who served as donors. This PCR relied on a set of 60 Vbeta primers and 13 Jbeta primers. Profiled with immunoSEQ multiplex PCR; TCRdb holds only in-frame clones, not every one. This table has around 150,000 clones, 70% to 90% appearing once. Specimen: PBMCs. The receptor comes from a woman aged 35 to 49 in good health and CMV-seropositive.

The CDR3 loop reads CASNDRVSGYTF. The CDR3 DNA sequence: TGTGCCAGCAATGACAGGGTTAGTGGCTACACCTTC. This sequence joins TRBV2 and TRBJ1-2; 7 nucleotides match TRBD1. Trimming cost V 7 bases and J 7 bases; bases outside gene matches: 6. The length of the CDR3 is 12 residues. Germline values: CDR1 SNHLY, CDR2 FYNNEI.